This T cell receptor (beta chain) is drawn from a study of CD4 T cell repertoires in COVID-19. Study context: Relabeled CFSE-low cells, IL-2-expanded for about 10 days, met spikes from other coronaviruses.

The ends lost 5 bases at V and 8 bases at J; junction bases unmatched: 15. CDR1 and CDR2 from the germline V gene are SGHAT and FQNNGV. The CDR3 covers 16 residues. These patients had recovered from COVID-19 ranging mild to severe. Sequencing was done directly on freshly isolated, uncultured memory T cells. As for this clone: Its antigen is currently unknown.

Profiling relied on immunoSEQ multiplex PCR, and the TCRdb table lists in-frame clones only, not all of them. Counted here are 60,000 to 90,000 clones, roughly 80% occurring once; the ten biggest clones make up roughly 0.5%. Study observations and caveats: Suggested intraclonal diversification: top SARS-CoV-2-reactive clonotypes appeared in two or three memory subsets.

The material was CD4+ T cells from peripheral blood, obtained after recovery from COVID-19. This sequence joins TRBV11-2 and TRBJ2-5; 9 bases map to TRBD1. This receptor was taken from a human donor who had COVID-19. The CDR3 nucleotides read TGTGCCAGCAGCCCCGGAGGGACAGGGACAATGGGAACCCAGTACTTC. Protein: CASSPGGTGTMGTQYF.